This TCR beta chain was identified during a study of blood T cells in healthy people across ages. General observations from the study: Older age went with lower TCR beta diversity per million T cells, in a roughly linear way.

The use of a sample-barcoded 5' primer and a J-beta primer mix characterized a second PCR of roughly 7 to 11 cycles. TCRdb reprocessed the 5' RACE reads with MiXCR, giving one entry per CDR3 protein. The sample carries around 1,900,000 distinct CDR3 sequences, more than 35% recorded once. This CDR3 is 14 amino acids long. Looked up from germline, CDR1 is MNHEY and CDR2 is SVGEGT. The V end lost 4 bases, the J end lost 3 bases, and 11 bases lay between the germline ends. Details on this clonotype: The antigen remains undetermined.

This sequence originates from a human donor in good health. V usage is TRBV6-2 or TRBV6-3 and J usage is TRBJ2-3; D tentatively fits TRBD1 or TRBD2 (5 bases each). The sample taken for sequencing was blood. The CDR3 nucleotides are TGTGCCAGCAGTTGGGCCTGGGGGACAGATACGCAGTATTTT. It translates to CASSWAWGTDTQYF.